The entry below describes one T cell receptor (beta chain). Its antigen is still unknown. No much larger clone exists at a distance of one base, and base qualities are not known. This sample is drawn from a study of T cells in Graves' hyperthyroidism and ophthalmopathy (dated by TCRdb to 2018 to 2020). As for the study more broadly: Peripheral blood was sampled at the time of initial diagnosis, prior to any treatment. The paper describes TCR Vbeta CDR3 sequencing of fewer than 150 peripheral blood samples, made up of 40 to 45 ophthalmopathy patients, 70 to 75 hyperthyroidism patients and 17 progressor patients. A discovery cohort of fewer than 110 patients, about 43 with Graves' ophthalmopathy and 55 to 60 with stable Graves' hyperthyroidism, was used to find distinguishing TCR V-J signatures. In roughly six Graves' hyperthyroidism patients, the study also compared T-cell repertoires from thyroid tissue with T-cell repertoires from blood. Whether ophthalmopathy could be predicted prospectively was tested in an independent validation cohort made up of about 18 hyperthyroidism patients plus 17 patients who later progressed to ophthalmopathy. The 100 discovery patients were divided at random into training and test sets in a 7:3 ratio. After blood sampling, hyperthyroidism patients were treated with methimazole at a starting dose of 30 mg daily, and ophthalmopathy patients were treated with high-dose intravenous methylprednisolone. Study-level results and caveats: In validation, the model predicted progression to ophthalmopathy a median of about 5.9 months before onset, with roughly 71% sensitivity and 72.22% specificity. No statistical method was used to set the sample size in advance, and investigators knew the group allocation. A 13 V-J signature model separated ophthalmopathy from stable hyperthyroidism, with over 85% sensitivity and around 84% specificity in cross-validation and 80%/75% in testing. Blood samples also contained most of the expanded thyroid clonotypes (frequency above 0.001), which suggests that blood repertoires may reflect thyroid immune responses.

Stable Graves' hyperthyroidism was defined as the absence of progression to ophthalmopathy over 18 months of follow-up. Hyperthyroidism patients were newly diagnosed, with disease duration under 2 months, and aged 18 to 65 years. Patients with uncontrolled infections, other autoimmune diseases, pregnancy or lactation were excluded. Diagnoses were based on clinical symptoms, serum thyroxine and TRAb, thyroid ultrasound and orbital computed tomography. Ficoll-Paque density gradient centrifugation was used to isolate PBMCs from about 10 ml of fresh peripheral blood. Total RNA was extracted with Trizol reagent, and quality was checked on an Agilent 2100 Bioanalyzer. Amplification of TCR beta CDR3 regions was carried out from RNA transcripts. A first-round RT-PCR of the TCR CDR3 used the HTBI primer set with the Qiagen OneStep RT-PCR kit. Libraries were constructed in a second round of multiplex PCR, after which size selection and purification were performed. The libraries were sequenced on an Illumina HiSeq2000 using paired-end 100 bp reads. The study's own analysis went as follows. SOAPnuke was used to process the raw data, with reads discarded if the reads contained adapters or uncalled bases, had a mean Phred below 15, or lacked an exact constant-primer or identifier match. High-quality paired reads were merged with COPE v1.2.5, and unique nucleotide sequences were defined as clonotypes. Clonotypes were aligned to IMGT TRBV, TRBD and TRBJ reference segments using MiTCR v1.1. Only V-J combinations with frequency above 0.0001, covering 98% to 99.2% of repertoires, were analysed. The TCS score was defined as F50 (clonal expansion) divided by E x V (chaos), with BLOSUM62-based TCRdist calculated between CDR3 peptides within each V-J. Welch's t-statistics and random forest reduced 500 to 650 V-J features to 13, which were used in a naive Bayes classifier (R e1071). The similarity between thyroid and blood repertoires was quantified using the Morisita-Horn index. TCRdb handled the public reads itself, with Q25 trimming in fastp and clone calling in MiXCR, and kept productive beta chains. Merged by CDR3 protein, the rows form single entries marked with the most common genes and DNA. V and J calls and clone size were set by TCRdb, not the authors. The sample table shows hundreds of thousands of distinct CDR3 sequences, and over 35% are seen once. Together, the top ten hold around a third of the sample.

CDR1 and CDR2 are drawn from the germline V gene: SGHAT, FQNNGV. The CDR3 spans 12 residues, from the cysteine through the phenylalanine. The CDR3 DNA has 36 bases and is translated from base 1. Trimming takes 3 bases from V and 10 bases from J, and the germline ends sit 10 bases apart. The origin of this receptor is a woman aged 40 to 50 with Graves' hyperthyroidism. Recombination joined TRBV11-2 with TRBJ2-1; there is no confident call for the D gene. Sequenced sample: blood. The DNA is TGTGCCAGCAGCTTTAAGGGCGGAGAGCAGTTCTTC. This sequence encodes CASSFKGGEQFF.